These T cell receptor beta chains were read from a single sample in a study of cytomegalovirus exposure and HLA in healthy donors. Sequencing used immunoSEQ multiplex PCR; TCRdb keeps in-frame clones, though not all of them. The table includes 150,000 or so clones, about four fifths detected once. Sequenced material: PBMCs. The receptors here all came from a man aged 30-40 years in good health and CMV-seronegative. CDR3s include the opening cysteine and the closing phenylalanine or tryptophan. Each record gives: clone size, V gene, J gene, D gene, CDR3 DNA, CDR3 protein. A D gene is named only where the DNA matches it firmly. Not all rows give a size; the values are once, few, many and, for expanded clones, a class.

-	TRBV7-2	TRBJ1-1	-	TGTGCCAGCAGCCCTCAGTCGTACGCTGAAGCTTTCTTT	CASSPQSYAEAFF
-	TRBV7-9	TRBJ2-7	-	TGTGCCAGCAGCCACCATGGACAGCCCTACGAGCAGTACTTC	CASSHHGQPYEQYF
-	TRBV9	TRBJ2-3	TRBD2	TGTGCCAGCAGCGCCGGACTAGCTCCAGATACGCAGTATTTT	CASSAGLAPDTQYF
-	TRBV29-1	TRBJ2-7	-	TGCAGCGTTGGCGACAGTCTGGACCACTACGAGCAGTACTTC	CSVGDSLDHYEQYF
-	TRBV7-9	TRBJ1-2	TRBD1	TGTGCCAGCAGCAAACAGGGGGCTGAGGGCTACACCTTC	CASSKQGAEGYTF
-	TRBV2	TRBJ2-7	-	TGTGCCATCGGGCCAGGGGCCTACGAGCAGTACTTC	CAIGPGAYEQYF
-	TRBV5-1	TRBJ2-5	TRBD2	TGCGCCAGCAGCTTGGACGGGAGGCCACAAGAGACCCAGTACTTC	CASSLDGRPQETQYF
-	TRBV4-1	TRBJ2-7	TRBD2	TGCGCCAGCAGCCAAATCGCGGGAGACTACGAGCAGTACTTC	CASSQIAGDYEQYF
-	TRBV5-1	TRBJ2-7	-	TGCGCCAGCAGCTTGGAGACAGGATCCTACGAGCAGTACTTC	CASSLETGSYEQYF
-	TRBV4-1	TRBJ2-3	TRBD1	TGCGCCAGCAGCCCAGGGACAGTAATACTCACAGATACGCAGTATTTT	CASSPGTVILTDTQYF
-	TRBV4-3	TRBJ2-7	TRBD2	TGCGCCAGCAGTCATCAGCGGGATACTTTTACCTACGAGCAGTACTTC	CASSHQRDTFTYEQYF
-	TRBV18	TRBJ1-1	-	TGTGCCAGCTCACCACTCGCAGATTTGAACACTGAAGCTTTCTTT	CASSPLADLNTEAFF
-	TRBV27	TRBJ1-1	TRBD1	TGTGCCAGCAGTACCTCGACAGGGGGGAGCACTGAAGCTTTCTTT	CASSTSTGGSTEAFF
-	TRBV18	TRBJ2-2	-	TGTGCCAGCTCACCACTGGTCTTAGGGGCCTCGAACACCGGGGAGCTGTTTTTT	CASSPLVLGASNTGELFF
-	TRBV5-4	TRBJ2-7	TRBD2	TGTGCCAGCAGCTTGGGGGGACTAGCGGTCTACGAGCAGTACTTC	CASSLGGLAVYEQYF
-	TRBV6-1	TRBJ1-6	-	TGTGCCAGCAGTGAAATGACGGGTTCACCCCTCCACTTT	CASSEMTGSPLHF
-	TRBV27	TRBJ2-1	-	TGCGCCAGCAGTTCTTCCGGGAGTTATGAGCAGTTCTTC	CASSSSGSYEQFF
-	TRBV7-2	TRBJ2-3	TRBD2	TGTGCCAGCAGCTTAGTCTTAGCGGGGGGAGGGAACACAGATACGCAGTATTTT	CASSLVLAGGGNTDTQYF
-	TRBV30	TRBJ1-2	TRBD1	TGTGCCTGGAGTAATGGACAGGGGGCTGGCTACACCTTC	CAWSNGQGAGYTF
-	TRBV30	TRBJ2-3	TRBD2	TGTGCCTGGAGTGTACCAGCGGGAGGGTACACAGATACGCAGTATTTT	CAWSVPAGGYTDTQYF
once	TRBV27	TRBJ1-4	-	TGTGCCGTTGGGAGGACAACTAATGAAAAACTGTTTTTT	CAVGRTTNEKLFF
-	TRBV5-1	TRBJ2-5	TRBD2	TGCGCCAGCAGCGCCGGACTAGCGGACTGGGGCCAAGAGACCCAGTACTTC	CASSAGLADWGQETQYF
-	TRBV7-6	TRBJ1-1	-	TGTGCCAGCAGCTTAGGGGCCACCCGCACTGAAGCTTTCTTT	CASSLGATRTEAFF
-	TRBV7-6	TRBJ1-1	-	TGTGCCAGCAGTCATGACAGGAACACTGAAGCTTTCTTT	CASSHDRNTEAFF
-	TRBV2	TRBJ2-7	-	TGTGCCAGCGGGCACTCCTACGAGCAGTACTTC	CASGHSYEQYF
-	TRBV6-1	TRBJ2-3	TRBD2	TGTGCCAGCAGTGACGAGGCTAGCGGGGGGGCAACAGATACGCAGTATTTT	CASSDEASGGATDTQYF
-	TRBV14	TRBJ2-3	-	TGTGCCAGCAGCCAAACTAGCTTGGCAGATACGCAGTATTTT	CASSQTSLADTQYF
once	TRBV6-5	TRBJ1-1	-	TGTGCCAGCAGCCCACGTCCAGGGAACACTGAAGCTTTCTTT	CASSPRPGNTEAFF
-	TRBV11-2	TRBJ1-5	-	TGTGCCAGCAGCTTAAGCAGGTCTGGGAATCAGCCCCAGCATTTT	CASSLSRSGNQPQHF
few	TRBV5-5	TRBJ1-2	-	TGTGCCAGCAGCTTGGACTTGCGGGCCGGTGGCTACACCTTC	CASSLDLRAGGYTF
-	TRBV7-3	TRBJ2-1	TRBD2	TGTGCCAGCAGCTTATCCGGGAGGGCCCGGAATGAGCAGTTCTTC	CASSLSGRARNEQFF
-	TRBV7-9	TRBJ2-7	-	TGTGCCAGCAGCTTTTATCAGCGGAGCCATAATTACGAGCAGTACTTC	CASSFYQRSHNYEQYF
-	TRBV10-1	TRBJ2-3	TRBD2	TGCGCCAGCAGTGATGCAAGCGGGGGTACAGATACGCAGTATTTT	CASSDASGGTDTQYF
-	TRBV28	TRBJ1-6	TRBD1	TGTGCCAGCAGTCTTTGGGACAGGCTGAATTCACCCCTCCACTTT	CASSLWDRLNSPLHF
-	TRBV4-1	TRBJ2-1	-	TGCGCCAGCAGCCAAGCCCCGGGACTCCCCTACAATGAGCAGTTCTTC	CASSQAPGLPYNEQFF
-	TRBV7-9	TRBJ2-3	TRBD1	TGTGCCAGCAGTCGCGTAGCAGGGGGCGCGACAGATACGCAGTATTTT	CASSRVAGGATDTQYF
-	TRBV7-8	TRBJ2-7	-	TGTGCCAGCAGCAAGGCCTCTAGGGGCGAATTTCTCTACGAGCAGTACTTC	CASSKASRGEFLYEQYF
-	TRBV6-1	TRBJ1-5	-	TGTGCCAGCAAAGAGTTCGGGAGCAATCAGCCCCAGCATTTT	CASKEFGSNQPQHF
once	TRBV15	TRBJ2-5	TRBD1	TGTGCCACCAGCCGACGGACAGGCACGCAAGAGACCCAGTACTTC	CATSRRTGTQETQYF
-	TRBV18	TRBJ1-1	-	TGTGCCAGCTCACCCATGGGTTCCCGGGGCACTGAAGCTTTCTTT	CASSPMGSRGTEAFF
-	TRBV7-8	TRBJ2-3	-	TGTGCCAGCAGCACCGACTCGACCCCTAGCACAGATACGCAGTATTTT	CASSTDSTPSTDTQYF
-	TRBV6-5	TRBJ1-3	-	TGTGCCAGCAGTTACGCCAGGGGATCTGGAAACACCATATATTTT	CASSYARGSGNTIYF
once	TRBV6-5	TRBJ1-2	TRBD1	TGTGCCAGCAGTTACCTGACAGGGGATAATGGCTACACCTTC	CASSYLTGDNGYTF
-	TRBV7-8	TRBJ1-1	-	TGTGCCAGCAGCTTAAAGGGGGACACTGAAGCTTTCTTT	CASSLKGDTEAFF
-	TRBV10-3	TRBJ1-1	-	TGTGCCATCACTTGGGGGCCGAACACTGAAGCTTTCTTT	CAITWGPNTEAFF
few	TRBV27	TRBJ1-1	-	TGTGCCAGCAGTTTAAGGCAGGGCTACACTGAAGCTTTCTTT	CASSLRQGYTEAFF
-	TRBV30	TRBJ2-5	-	TGTGCCTGGAGTGTAGTAGCGACTTGGGAGACCCAGTACTTC	CAWSVVATWETQYF
-	TRBV19	TRBJ2-1	TRBD2	TGTGCCAGTAGTATCGCTAGCGGGGGGCCCGGGAGGGAGCAGTTCTTC	CASSIASGGPGREQFF
-	TRBV7-9	TRBJ2-7	-	TGTGCCAGCAGCTTTAGTTCAGGGTTCTACGAGCAGTACTTC	CASSFSSGFYEQYF
-	TRBV14	TRBJ2-5	TRBD2	TGTGCCAGCAGCCAAGTACCAGCGGGAGTGGAGACCCAGTACTTC	CASSQVPAGVETQYF